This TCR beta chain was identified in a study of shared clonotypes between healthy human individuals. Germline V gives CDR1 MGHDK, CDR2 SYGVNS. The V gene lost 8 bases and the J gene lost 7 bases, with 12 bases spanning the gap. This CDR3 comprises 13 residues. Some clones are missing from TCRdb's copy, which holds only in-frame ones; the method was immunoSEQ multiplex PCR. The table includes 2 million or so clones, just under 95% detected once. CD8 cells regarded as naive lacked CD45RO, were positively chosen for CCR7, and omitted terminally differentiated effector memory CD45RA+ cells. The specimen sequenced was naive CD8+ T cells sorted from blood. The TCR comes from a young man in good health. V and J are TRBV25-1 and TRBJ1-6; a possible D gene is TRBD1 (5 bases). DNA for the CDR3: TGTGCCAGCCATGACAGTTCCAATTCACCCCTCCACTTT. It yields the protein CASHDSSNSPLHF.